There are many counts of the clone carrying this T cell receptor (beta chain). The antigen is unknown. The data originate from a study of T cells in Graves' hyperthyroidism and ophthalmopathy. Germline CDR1 MNHNS, CDR2 SASEGT. V was shortened by 3 bases and J by 4 bases, with 18 bases between the two germline ends. The CDR3 consists of 16 residues. Researchers amplified the TCR beta CDR3 regions from RNA transcripts. The HTBI primer set was used in a first-round RT-PCR of the TCR CDR3. From the multiplex PCR reads, TCRdb called clonotypes with MiXCR, one entry per CDR3 protein. The sample lists 550,000 to 600,000 distinct CDR3 sequences, about 43% occurring once. Overall study findings and caveats: A median approximately 6.5 months before onset, the model predicted ophthalmopathy. Blood also showed most of the thyroid clonotypes that were expanded above 0.001.

Patients having uncontrolled infection, another autoimmune disease, pregnancy or lactation were not included. Clinical symptoms, serum thyroxine, TRAb, thyroid ultrasound and orbital computed tomography established diagnosis. Sequenced material: peripheral blood or thyroid tissue (not recorded which). The source of this sequence is an adult woman with Graves' disease, either hyperthyroidism or ophthalmopathy (not recorded which). This chain joins TRBV6-1 and TRBJ1-2, with D perhaps TRBD1 (5 bases). CDR3 residues: CASSEGGPWGSYGYTF. The CDR3, as DNA: TGTGCCAGCAGTGAGGGGGGACCCTGGGGGAGCTATGGCTACACCTTC.